A selection of T cell receptor beta chains follows, all from one sample in a study of cytomegalovirus exposure and HLA in healthy donors. Assay: immunoSEQ multiplex PCR; the TCRdb copy retains only in-frame clones and omits some. The sample carries roughly 330,000 clones, about 90% recorded once. The source material was PBMCs. Source of these receptors: a woman in her 30s in good health and CMV-seropositive. The CDR3 runs from the conserved cysteine through the conserved F or W. A D gene is named only where the DNA matches it firmly. Size tells how often a clone was seen (once, few, many) or the class of an expanded clone, and some rows leave it out.

TRBJ2-5	TRBV27	.	TRBD2	TGTGCCAGCAGTTCAGCGGGAGTAAGGGAGACCCAGTACTTC	CASSSAGVRETQYF
TRBJ1-2	TRBV28	.	TRBD1	TGTGCCAGCAGTCGTATCGGGACAGGTCTGGTCTACACCTTC	CASSRIGTGLVYTF
TRBJ2-5	TRBV12-5	once	.	TGTGCTAGTGGGGGCTCCGGCCCTGTAGAGACCCAGTACTTC	CASGGSGPVETQYF
TRBJ2-5	TRBV7-9	.	TRBD2	TGTGCCAGCAGCTTAATGGGGACTAGCGGGAGGGATGAGACCCAGTACTTC	CASSLMGTSGRDETQYF
TRBJ2-7	TRBV28	.	TRBD2	TGTGCCAGCAGTTTCGGGACTAGCGCCTACGAGCAGTACTTC	CASSFGTSAYEQYF
TRBJ2-1	TRBV6-5	.	TRBD2	TGTGCCAGCAGTTCGGGCGGGAGCTCCTACAATGAGCAGTTCTTC	CASSSGGSSYNEQFF
TRBJ2-1	TRBV7-2	.	.	TGTGCCAGCAGCGGCCCGGGACTCTCACACAATGAGCAGTTCTTC	CASSGPGLSHNEQFF
TRBJ2-7	TRBV19	once	TRBD2	TGTGCCAGTAGTATTGGGACTAGCGGGAGGGACTCCTACGAGCAGTACTTC	CASSIGTSGRDSYEQYF
TRBJ1-6	TRBV4-2	.	.	TGTGCCAGCACCCAAGATCCCAATTCACCCCTCCACTTT	CASTQDPNSPLHF
TRBJ2-1	TRBV9	.	.	TGTGCCAGCAGCTCAACCTCTAGCAGGGTGTGGAATGAGCAGTTCTTC	CASSSTSSRVWNEQFF
TRBJ1-1	TRBV6-1	.	.	TGTGCCGGGGAAACGGGGGCGTTAAACACTGAAGCTTTCTTT	CAGETGALNTEAFF
TRBJ2-1	TRBV27	.	TRBD2	TGTGCCAGCCTAACTACTAGCGGGGCCAGCAATGAGCAGTTCTTC	CASLTTSGASNEQFF
TRBJ2-5	TRBV7-7	.	.	TGTGCCAGCAGCCCAGGGGGAGGGGAGACCCAGTACTTC	CASSPGGGETQYF
TRBJ1-1	TRBV10-3	.	.	TGTGCCATCGGGAGGGGCACTGAAGCTTTCTTT	CAIGRGTEAFF
TRBJ2-5	TRBV4-2	.	TRBD1	TGTGCCAGCAGCCAAGATGGGACAGCGGACCAAGAGACCCAGTACTTC	CASSQDGTADQETQYF
TRBJ2-7	TRBV6-1	.	TRBD1	TGTGCCAGCAGTGAAAGGAGGACAGGGGTGAGGGTGAGGGAGTCCTACGAGCAGTACTTC	CASSERRTGVRVRESYEQYF
TRBJ2-2	TRBV15	once	TRBD2	TGTGCCACCAGCAGAGTTCCGGGAGGAAAGGGTATTGCCGGGGAGCTGTTTTTT	CATSRVPGGKGIAGELFF
TRBJ2-3	TRBV5-6	.	TRBD2	TGTGCCAGCAGCTCTGAAACCCCGACTAGCGGCACAGATACGCAGTATTTT	CASSSETPTSGTDTQYF
TRBJ2-7	TRBV5-1	.	.	TGCGCCAGCAGTGACACCGGGACACCCTACTTC	CASSDTGTPYF
TRBJ2-3	TRBV5-1	.	.	TGCGCCAGCAGCTTGGTGGACGAGACAGATACGCAGTATTTT	CASSLVDETDTQYF
TRBJ1-4	TRBV28	.	TRBD1	TGTGCCAGCAGTTTATCGGGGACAGGGGGCGGTGATCTGTTTTTT	CASSLSGTGGGDLFF
TRBJ2-5	TRBV14	.	.	TGTGCCAGCAGCCAAGATGCAGGCAGGATTCAAGAGACCCAGTACTTC	CASSQDAGRIQETQYF
TRBJ1-1	TRBV19	.	.	TGTGCCAGTAAGAATGACGGGGAATACCACACTGAAGCTTTCTTT	CASKNDGEYHTEAFF
TRBJ2-7	TRBV28	once	.	TGTGCCAGCAGTGGGGCAGGGATTGGAGGCTCCTACGAGCAGTACTTC	CASSGAGIGGSYEQYF
TRBJ2-1	TRBV28	.	.	TGTGCCAGCAGTTTATCCAGGGAGCAGTTCTTC	CASSLSREQFF
TRBJ2-2	TRBV5-1	.	.	TGCGCCAGCAGCCTCGGGACCTCCAACACCGGGGAGCTGTTTTTT	CASSLGTSNTGELFF
TRBJ1-5	TRBV13	.	.	TGTGCCAGCACACGAGGGCGGTCCCATAGCAATCAGCCCCAGCATTTT	CASTRGRSHSNQPQHF
TRBJ1-5	TRBV6-1	.	.	TGTGCCAGCAGTGATTGGCTGAATAGCAATCAGCCCCAGCATTTT	CASSDWLNSNQPQHF
TRBJ1-1	TRBV2	.	TRBD1	TGTGCCAGCAGACTCACAGGGGAGGACACTGAAGCTTTCTTT	CASRLTGEDTEAFF
TRBJ1-1	TRBV6-5	.	.	TGTGCCAGCAGCCCCGACAGGTTGAGGGATACTGAAGCTTTCTTT	CASSPDRLRDTEAFF
TRBJ2-7	TRBV27	.	.	TGTGCCAGCAGCTCAGGGCTAAAACCCACCGAGCAGTACTTC	CASSSGLKPTEQYF
TRBJ2-1	TRBV15	.	.	TGTGCCACCAGCAGTCTCGGTGAGCAGTTCTTC	CATSSLGEQFF
TRBJ1-2	TRBV2	.	.	TGTGCCAGCGTAGGGGAACTAGACTATGGCTACACCTTC	CASVGELDYGYTF
TRBJ2-7	TRBV28	.	TRBD2	TGTGCCAGCAGACATAGCGGGAGGTCCTACGAGCAGTACTTC	CASRHSGRSYEQYF
TRBJ2-1	TRBV5-1	.	.	TGCGCCAGCAGCTTGACCGCAACCAGGGTAGATGAGCAGTTCTTC	CASSLTATRVDEQFF
TRBJ2-7	TRBV11-1	.	.	TGTGCCAGCAGCTCAAGACGGGTCTACGAGCAGTACTTC	CASSSRRVYEQYF
TRBJ2-7	TRBV6-1	.	TRBD1	TGTGCCAGCAGTGAGAGGGGGCTTACCTACGAGCAGTACTTC	CASSERGLTYEQYF
TRBJ2-1	TRBV2	.	.	TGTGCCAGCAGTGTAAGTGAGCAGTTCTTC	CASSVSEQFF
TRBJ1-5	TRBV28	few	TRBD1	TGTGCCAGCCGGTCTACAGGGGGGGCACGCAATCAGCCCCAGCATTTT	CASRSTGGARNQPQHF
TRBJ2-7	TRBV28	.	TRBD2	TGTGCCAGCAAAACCTTAGCGGGGACGACCTACGAGCAGTACTTC	CASKTLAGTTYEQYF
TRBJ1-1	TRBV28	.	.	TGTGCCAGCAGCCTAATAGTGTCTGGAGGGGTGCCTGAAGCTTTCTTT	CASSLIVSGGVPEAFF
TRBJ1-1	TRBV27	.	TRBD1	TGTGCCAGCAGACAGGGGGTCACTGAAGCTTTCTTT	CASRQGVTEAFF
TRBJ2-2	TRBV7-9	.	.	TGTGCCAGCAGCTCCCCTTCGGGCACCGGGGAGCTGTTTTTT	CASSSPSGTGELFF
TRBJ1-2	TRBV30	once	.	TGTGCCGGGTGGCCGGGGCTAGCTGGCTACACCTTC	CAGWPGLAGYTF
TRBJ2-3	TRBV27	.	.	TGTGCCAGCAGTTCAAATCGGTGGTTTGGCACAGATACGCAGTATTTT	CASSSNRWFGTDTQYF
TRBJ2-1	TRBV27	.	TRBD2	TGTGCCAGCAGTACCGGGACTAGCGGGATTAATGAGCAGTTCTTC	CASSTGTSGINEQFF
TRBJ1-1	TRBV30	.	.	TGTGCCTGGAAGCATTCGGGGCGAAGGACTGAAGCTTTCTTT	CAWKHSGRRTEAFF
TRBJ2-3	TRBV7-2	.	.	TGTGCCAGCAGCCTCGGACTGGGGGATACGCAGTATTTT	CASSLGLGDTQYF
TRBJ2-5	TRBV6-6	.	.	TGTGCCAGCACCCCCCTTGGAGGGGCTGAGACCCAGTACTTC	CASTPLGGAETQYF
TRBJ2-7	TRBV27	.	TRBD2	TGTGCCAGCAGTAAAAAAATAGCGGGGGGCTCGACCTACGAGCAGTACTTC	CASSKKIAGGSTYEQYF
TRBJ2-7	TRBV14	.	TRBD1	TGTGCCAGCAGCACTTGGACAGGGTTCGGCGAGCAGTACTTC	CASSTWTGFGEQYF
TRBJ1-2	TRBV6-5	.	.	TGTGCCAGCAGTTACTCCCAGGTTTCAACTTCCTATGGCTACACCTTC	CASSYSQVSTSYGYTF
TRBJ1-3	TRBV10-1	.	.	TGCGCCAGCAGTGAGTCGCACTCGACTTACGACTCTGGAAACACCATATATTTT	CASSESHSTYDSGNTIYF